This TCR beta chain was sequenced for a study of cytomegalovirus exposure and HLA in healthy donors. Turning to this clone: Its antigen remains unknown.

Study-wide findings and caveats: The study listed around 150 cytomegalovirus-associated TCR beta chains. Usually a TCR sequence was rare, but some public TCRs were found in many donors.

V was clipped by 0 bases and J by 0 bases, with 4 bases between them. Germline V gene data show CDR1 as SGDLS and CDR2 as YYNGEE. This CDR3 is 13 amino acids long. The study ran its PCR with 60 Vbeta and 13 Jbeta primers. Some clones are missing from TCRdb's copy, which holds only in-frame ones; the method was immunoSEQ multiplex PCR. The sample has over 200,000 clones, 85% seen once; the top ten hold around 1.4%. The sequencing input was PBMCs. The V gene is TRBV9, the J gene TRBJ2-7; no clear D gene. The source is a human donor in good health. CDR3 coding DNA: TGTGCCAGCAGCGTAGGACACTCCTACGAGCAGTACTTC. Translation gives CASSVGHSYEQYF. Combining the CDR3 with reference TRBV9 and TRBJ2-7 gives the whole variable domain DSGVTQTPKHLITATGQRVTLRCSPRSGDLSVYWYQQSLDQGLQFLIQYYNGEERAKGNILERFSAQQFPDLHSELNLSSLELGDSALYFCASSVGHSYEQYFGPGTRLTVT.